This TCR beta chain was obtained from a study of blood T cell repertoires in COVID-19. Study information: Material from acute and convalescent COVID-19 was sourced from the United States, Italy and Spain.

Per the original data handling: Researchers report that nucleated cell counts were estimated from reference gene primer amplification. Clones were read by immunoSEQ multiplex PCR, and TCRdb kept only the in-frame ones, dropping some. V and J calls and clone size follow that table, whereas D and trimming were derived from the DNA. The repertoire holds about 70,000 clones, roughly 80% seen once, with 1.5% to 2% in the top ten. The CDR3 is 15 residues long. Germline assignment: CDR1 KGHSH and CDR2 LQKENI. V dropped 2 bases and J dropped 2 bases, with 9 bases sitting between them. The rearrangement joins TRBV18 to TRBJ1-4; D remains unclear. The sample was peripheral blood. This TCR came from a woman aged 60 to 75 with acute or convalescent COVID-19. Here the CDR3 DNA reads TGTGCCAGCTCACCAACCGGGTGGACTAATGAAAAACTGTTTTTT. Translating it yields CASSPTGWTNEKLFF.